This TCR beta chain emerged from a study of blood T cell repertoires in COVID-19. As for the study in general: COVID-19 samples collected from the United States, Italy and Spain covered acute and convalescent phases. T cells, B-cell-depleted T cells, or PBMCs supplied cDNA or gDNA.

This CDR3 contains 17 residues. V was clipped by 0 bases and J by 1 base, with 11 bases between them. Germline V gene sequence: CDR1 SGHRS, CDR2 YFSETQ. Methods used by the authors: Nucleated cell counts were estimated from reference gene primer amplification. Assay used: immunoSEQ multiplex PCR; TCRdb lists only in-frame clones, some missing. V, J and clone size reflect that table, while D and trimming were determined from the DNA. The sample gives over 85,000 clones, approximately 85% of which show up once; about 9.9% is in the top ten. The sequence came from a man aged 35-49 years with active or convalescent COVID-19. The rearrangement joins TRBV5-1 to TRBJ1-6, with D uncertain. The sequenced sample consisted of peripheral blood. DNA for the CDR3: TGCGCCAGCAGCTTGGAAAGGCCCGGGTCCTATAATTCACCCCTCCACTTT. It is translated as CASSLERPGSYNSPLHF.